The 13 T cell receptor beta chains given below trace back to one sample, sequenced in a study of cytotoxic CD8 clonotypes in ibrutinib-treated CLL. Libraries were prepared by immunoSEQ multiplex PCR; TCRdb keeps only in-frame clonotypes and omits some of them. The repertoire consists of under 75,000 clones, with around 68% occurring once and the leading ten covering around 42%. Material: PBMCs, obtained after 12 months of ibrutinib treatment. All receptors derive from a human donor with chronic lymphocytic leukemia.

V is TRBV7-2 and J is TRBJ2-3, with 8 positions matching TRBD2. CDR1 is SGHTA and CDR2 is FQGNSA in the germline V gene. V trimming: 6 bases; J trimming: 4 bases; junction bases outside the gene matches: 15. This CDR3 has 17 residues. CDR3 protein: CASRREPGLVNADTQYF. The CDR3 coding sequence is TGTGCCAGCAGACGCGAGCCGGGACTAGTTAACGCAGATACGCAGTATTTT. The whole variable domain, remainder taken from reference TRBV7-2 and TRBJ2-3, is GAGVSQSPSNKVTEKGKDVELRCDPISGHTALYWYRQSLGQGLEFLIYFQGNSAPDKSGLPSDRFSAERTGGSVSTLTIQRTQQEDSAVYLCASRREPGLVNADTQYFGPGTRLTVL.

The chain recombines TRBV6-5 with TRBJ1-2; 8 bases are shared with TRBD1. The CDR3 covers 15 residues. With V trimmed by 0 bases and J by 4 bases, 4 bases remained unmatched. CDR1 is MNHEY, CDR2 SVGAGI, per germline. The CDR3 region is CASSYSGQGGYGYTF. The CDR3 DNA follows: TGTGCCAGCAGTTACTCCGGACAGGGCGGCTATGGCTACACCTTC.

This clone appeared a few times. V is TRBV6-5 and J is TRBJ2-2; 8 nucleotides line up with TRBD1. This CDR3 comprises 15 residues. Germline V gene sequence: CDR1 MNHEY, CDR2 SVGAGI. Losses at the gene ends were 5 bases for V and 7 bases for J; bases not matched to a gene: 9. This CDR3 is CASSQRTGRHGELFF. The CDR3 coding sequence is TGTGCCAGCAGTCAAAGGACAGGGAGACACGGGGAGCTGTTTTTT.

V usage is TRBV2 and J usage is TRBJ2-7, with 8 bases fitting TRBD2. CDR1 is SNHLY, CDR2 FYNNEI, per germline. V shed 3 bases, J shed 0 bases, and the junction held 4 bases outside the gene matches. This CDR3 spans 15 amino acids. DNA of the CDR3: TGTGCCAGCAGTGAGCGACTAGCGTTCTCCTACGAGCAGTACTTC. Protein: CASSERLAFSYEQYF.

CDR3 nucleotides: TGTGCCAGCAGCTCCCGGCTCCTTTATGGCTACACCTTC. Translation gives CASSSRLLYGYTF. V usage is TRBV13 and J usage is TRBJ1-2; unclear D gene. CDR1 is PRHDT, CDR2 FYEKMQ, per germline (reference sequence). Trimming stripped 4 bases from V and 5 bases from J, with 11 bases between. CDR3 length: 13 residues.

The rearrangement joins TRBV2 to TRBJ1-4; a possible D gene is TRBD1 (5 bases). The germline V and J ends were trimmed by 11 bases and 0 bases, with 7 bases remaining between them. Germline values: CDR1 SNHLY, CDR2 FYNNEI. CDR3 length: 12 amino acids. CDR3 coding DNA: TGTGCCGGGGGTGCAACTAATGAAAAACTGTTTTTT. It is translated as CAGGATNEKLFF.

This clone has a single count. The chain joins TRBV13 to TRBJ2-1; tentative D call: TRBD2 (5 bases). CDR3 length: 15 amino acids. CDR1 and CDR2 (germline): PRHDT, FYEKMQ (reference sequence). The germline V and J ends were trimmed by 1 base and 9 bases, with 16 bases remaining between them. The CDR3 DNA follows: TGTGCCAGCAGCTTAGTTCCTAGGCGGGCGGGTGAGCAGTTCTTC. It yields the protein CASSLVPRRAGEQFF.

About this clone itself: The sample carries other DNA sequences with the same CDR3. This chain's CDR3 is CASSPQSGEKLFF. In DNA, the CDR3 is TGTGCCAGCTCACCACAGTCAGGAGAAAAACTGTTTTTT. The rearrangement joins TRBV18 to TRBJ1-4; the D is unclear. Germline V gene data show CDR1 as KGHSH and CDR2 as LQKENI. There are 13 residues in the CDR3. The V end was cut by 1 base, the J end by 8 bases, with 8 bases between.

This clone was recorded a few times. The chain is built from TRBV27 and TRBJ1-5; possibly TRBD1 for D (5 bases). V shed 5 bases and J shed 0 bases, with 11 bases lying between them. Germline V gene sequence: CDR1 MNHEY, CDR2 SMNVEV (reference sequence). CDR3 size: 15 residues. DNA of the CDR3: TGTGCCAGCAGTAAGGGACGGAATAGCAATCAGCCCCAGCATTTT. Translated, it gives CASSKGRNSNQPQHF.

The V and J genes are TRBV23-1 and TRBJ2-3; D is possibly TRBD1 or TRBD2 (5 bases each). TRBV23-1 is designated an ORF whose function remains uncertain. The germline V and J ends were trimmed by 4 bases and 3 bases, with 11 bases remaining between them. The CDR3 is made up of 14 amino acids. CDR3 nucleotide sequence: TGCGCCAGCAGTCGGCGAGGGGAGACAGATACGCAGTATTTT. This gives the protein CASSRRGETDTQYF.

This chain links TRBV18 with TRBJ2-7; D remains ambiguous. Germline V gene data show CDR1 as KGHSH and CDR2 as LQKENI. The CDR3 is made up of 13 amino acids. V dropped 0 bases and J dropped 4 bases, with 7 bases sitting between them. CDR3 sequence reads: CASSPPVSYEQYF. Written as DNA, the CDR3 is TGTGCCAGCTCACCACCCGTCAGTTACGAGCAGTACTTC.

This clone was seen only a few times. This sequence joins TRBV30 and TRBJ1-4; 10 bases match TRBD1. Germline CDR1 is GTSNPN and CDR2 is SVGIG (reference sequence). The length of the CDR3 is 15 residues. V dropped 5 bases and J dropped 8; count of bases not matched to a gene: 11. DNA of the CDR3: TGTGCCTGGGGGCACCGGGACAGGGGAGGCGAAAAACTGTTTTTT. Translated, it gives CAWGHRDRGGEKLFF.

The chain uses TRBV9 and TRBJ2-7; possible D gene TRBD2, 6 bases. The CDR3 covers 14 residues. The V end was cut by 0 bases, the J end by 4 bases, with 11 bases between. The germline V gene encodes CDR1 SGDLS and CDR2 YYNGEE. Written as DNA, the CDR3 is TGTGCCAGCAGCGTAGCGGGAGCGGGTTACGAGCAGTACTTC. Protein: CASSVAGAGYEQYF.